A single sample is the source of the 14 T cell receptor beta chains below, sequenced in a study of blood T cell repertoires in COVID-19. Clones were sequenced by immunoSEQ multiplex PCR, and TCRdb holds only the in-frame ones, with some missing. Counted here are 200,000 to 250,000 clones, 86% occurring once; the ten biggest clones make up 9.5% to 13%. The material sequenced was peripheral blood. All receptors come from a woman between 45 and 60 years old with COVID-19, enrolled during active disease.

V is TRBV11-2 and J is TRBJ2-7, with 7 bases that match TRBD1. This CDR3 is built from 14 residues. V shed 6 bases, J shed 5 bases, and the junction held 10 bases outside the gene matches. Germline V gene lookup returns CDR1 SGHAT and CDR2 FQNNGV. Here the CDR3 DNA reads TGTGCCAGCAGTCTAACCCGACAGGGCAACGAGCAGTACTTC. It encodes CASSLTRQGNEQYF.

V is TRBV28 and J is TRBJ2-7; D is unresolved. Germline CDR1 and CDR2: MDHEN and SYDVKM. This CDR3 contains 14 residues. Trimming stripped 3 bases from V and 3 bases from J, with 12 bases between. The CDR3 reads CASSLTTRFYEQYF. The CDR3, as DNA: TGTGCCAGCAGTTTGACGACCAGGTTCTACGAGCAGTACTTC.

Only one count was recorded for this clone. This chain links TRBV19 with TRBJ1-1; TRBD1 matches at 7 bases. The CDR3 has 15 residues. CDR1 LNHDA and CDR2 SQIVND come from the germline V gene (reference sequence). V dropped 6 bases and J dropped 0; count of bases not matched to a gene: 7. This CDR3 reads CASRNRGRMNTEAFF. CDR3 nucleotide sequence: TGTGCCAGTAGGAACAGGGGACGGATGAACACTGAAGCTTTCTTT. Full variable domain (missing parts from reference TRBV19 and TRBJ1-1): DGGITQSPKYLFRKEGQNVTLSCEQNLNHDAMYWYRQDPGQGLRLIYYSQIVNDFQKGDIAEGYSVSREKKESFPLTVTSAQKNPTAFYLCASRNRGRMNTEAFFGQGTRLTVV.

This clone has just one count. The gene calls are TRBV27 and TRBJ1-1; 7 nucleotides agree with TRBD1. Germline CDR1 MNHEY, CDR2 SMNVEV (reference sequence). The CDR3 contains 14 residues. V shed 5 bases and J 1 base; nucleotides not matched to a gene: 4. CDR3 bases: TGTGCCAGCAGTCCGACAGGGAGGAACACTGAAGCTTTCTTT. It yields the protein CASSPTGRNTEAFF.

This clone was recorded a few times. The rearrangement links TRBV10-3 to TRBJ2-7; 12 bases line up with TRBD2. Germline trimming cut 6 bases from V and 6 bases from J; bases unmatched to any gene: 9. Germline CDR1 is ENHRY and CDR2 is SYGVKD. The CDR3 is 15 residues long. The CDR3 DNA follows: TGTGCCATCAGCCCCGCCGGGACTAGCGGGTCCGAGCAGTACTTC. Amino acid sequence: CAISPAGTSGSEQYF.

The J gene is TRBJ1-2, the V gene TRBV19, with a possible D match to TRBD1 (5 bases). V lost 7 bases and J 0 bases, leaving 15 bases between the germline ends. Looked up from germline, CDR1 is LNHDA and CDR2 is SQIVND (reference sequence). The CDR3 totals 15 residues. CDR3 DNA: TGTGCCAGTATCGAAGACAGTCGAGCTAACTATGGCTACACCTTC. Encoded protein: CASIEDSRANYGYTF.

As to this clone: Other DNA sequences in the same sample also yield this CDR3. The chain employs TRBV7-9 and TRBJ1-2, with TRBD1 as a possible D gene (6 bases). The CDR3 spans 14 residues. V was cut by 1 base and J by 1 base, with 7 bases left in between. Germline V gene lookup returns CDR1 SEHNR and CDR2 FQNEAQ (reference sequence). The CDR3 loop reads CASSLDRVNYGYTF. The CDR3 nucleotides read TGTGCCAGCAGCTTAGACAGGGTTAACTATGGCTACACCTTC. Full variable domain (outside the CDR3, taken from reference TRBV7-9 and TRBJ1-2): DTGVSQNPRHKITKRGQNVTFRCDPISEHNRLYWYRQTLGQGPEFLTYFQNEAQLEKSRLLSDRFSAERPKGSFSTLEIQRTEQGDSAMYLCASSLDRVNYGYTFGSGTRLTVV.

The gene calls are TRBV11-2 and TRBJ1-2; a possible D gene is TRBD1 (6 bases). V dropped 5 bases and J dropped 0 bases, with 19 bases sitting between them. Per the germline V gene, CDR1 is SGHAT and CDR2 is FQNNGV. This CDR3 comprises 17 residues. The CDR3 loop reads CASSGYPFRTANYGYTF. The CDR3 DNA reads TGTGCCAGCAGCGGATATCCTTTTCGGACAGCTAACTATGGCTACACCTTC.

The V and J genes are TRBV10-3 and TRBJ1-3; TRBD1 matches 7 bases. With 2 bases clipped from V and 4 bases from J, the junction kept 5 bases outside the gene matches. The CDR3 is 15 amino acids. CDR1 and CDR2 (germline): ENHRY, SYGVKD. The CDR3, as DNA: TGTGCCATCAGTGAGCCGACAGGGTTCGGAAACACCATATATTTT. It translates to CAISEPTGFGNTIYF.

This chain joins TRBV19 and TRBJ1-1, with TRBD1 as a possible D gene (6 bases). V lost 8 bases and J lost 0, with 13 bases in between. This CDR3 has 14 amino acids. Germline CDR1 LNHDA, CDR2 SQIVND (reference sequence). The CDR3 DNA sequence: TGTGCCAGTGTACCACAGGGAATGAACACTGAAGCTTTCTTT. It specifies CASVPQGMNTEAFF.

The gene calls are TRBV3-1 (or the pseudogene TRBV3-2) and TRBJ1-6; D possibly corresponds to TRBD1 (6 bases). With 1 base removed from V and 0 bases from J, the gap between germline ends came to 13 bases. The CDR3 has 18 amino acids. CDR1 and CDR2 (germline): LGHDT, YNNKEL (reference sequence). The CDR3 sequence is CASSQGNRASSYNSPLHF. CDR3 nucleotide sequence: TGTGCCAGCAGCCAAGGAAACAGGGCGAGCTCCTATAATTCACCCCTCCACTTT.

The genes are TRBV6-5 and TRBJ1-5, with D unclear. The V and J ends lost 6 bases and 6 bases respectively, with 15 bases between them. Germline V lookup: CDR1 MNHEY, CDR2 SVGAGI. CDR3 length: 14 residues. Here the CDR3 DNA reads TGTGCCAGCAGCCCCCAGGTCGGAGGTCAGCCCCAGCATTTT. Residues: CASSPQVGGQPQHF.

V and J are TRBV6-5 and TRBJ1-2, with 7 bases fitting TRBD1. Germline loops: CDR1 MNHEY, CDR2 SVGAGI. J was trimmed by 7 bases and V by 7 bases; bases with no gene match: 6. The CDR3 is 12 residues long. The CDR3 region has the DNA TGTGCCAGCAAAATTACAGGGGCTGGCTACACCTTC. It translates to CASKITGAGYTF.

The CDR3 sequence: CASSRGITGNTIYF. The CDR3 DNA reads TGTGCCAGCTCCCGAGGTATCACTGGAAACACCATATATTTT. This chain uses TRBV9 with TRBJ1-3; D is unclear. This CDR3 region has 14 residues. Germline V gives CDR1 SGDLS, CDR2 YYNGEE. V shed 7 bases and J shed 2 bases, with 13 bases lying between them.